This T cell receptor beta chain is from a study of shared clonotypes between healthy human individuals. Overall study context: Each donor contributed plates that comprised three CD4 naive, three CD4 memory, two CD8 naive and one CD8 memory.

V was cut by 0 bases and J by 1 base, with 12 bases left in between. CDR1 is SGHDN, CDR2 FVKESK, per germline. The CDR3 covers 16 residues. Terminally differentiated effector memory CD45RA+ cells were excluded by CCR7 positive selection of CD45RO-negative cells. All donors qualified as healthy HIV-negative adults and had experienced no recent acute infections or vaccinations. About this clone: Its cognate antigen is unknown.

Overall study findings and caveats: A handful of donors shared approximately 5% of their naive CD4 clonotypes. Relative to their counterparts shared across all four donors, non-shared clonotypes exhibited diminished generation probabilities.

The table came from immunoSEQ multiplex PCR; TCRdb's copy has only in-frame clones and leaves some out. Of more than 2 million clones listed, about 94% were seen once; the top ten hold 0.85% to 1.2%. The sequencing input was naive CD8+ T cells sorted from blood. The sequence was collected from a man younger than 35 in good health. The V gene is TRBV14, the J gene TRBJ2-5, with no clear D. DNA of the CDR3: TGTGCCAGCAGCCAAGATTCACTCGCACTCCAAGAGACCCAGTACTTC. This codes for CASSQDSLALQETQYF.